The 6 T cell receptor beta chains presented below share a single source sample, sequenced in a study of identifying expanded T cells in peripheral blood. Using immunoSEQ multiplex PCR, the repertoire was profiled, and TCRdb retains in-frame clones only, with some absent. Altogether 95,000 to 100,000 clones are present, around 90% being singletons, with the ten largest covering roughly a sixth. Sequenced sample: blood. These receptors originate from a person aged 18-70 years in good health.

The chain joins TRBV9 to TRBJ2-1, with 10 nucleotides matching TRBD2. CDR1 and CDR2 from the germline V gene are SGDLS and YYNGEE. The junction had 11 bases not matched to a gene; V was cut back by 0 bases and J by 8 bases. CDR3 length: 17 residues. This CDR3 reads CASSVGVMSGGADEQFF. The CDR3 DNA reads TGTGCCAGCAGCGTAGGGGTAATGAGCGGGGGGGCCGATGAGCAGTTCTTC.

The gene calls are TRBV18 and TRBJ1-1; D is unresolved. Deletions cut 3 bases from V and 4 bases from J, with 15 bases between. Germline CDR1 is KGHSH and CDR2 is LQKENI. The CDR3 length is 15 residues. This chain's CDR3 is CASSPMDGLSTEAFF. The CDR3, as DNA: TGTGCCAGCTCACCTATGGACGGTTTGAGCACTGAAGCTTTCTTT.

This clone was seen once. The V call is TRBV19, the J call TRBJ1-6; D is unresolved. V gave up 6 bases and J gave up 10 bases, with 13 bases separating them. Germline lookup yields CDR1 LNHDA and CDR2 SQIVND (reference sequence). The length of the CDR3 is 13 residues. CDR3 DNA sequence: TGTGCCAGTAGCCTAGACGGGAGATCACCCCTCCACTTT. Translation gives CASSLDGRSPLHF.

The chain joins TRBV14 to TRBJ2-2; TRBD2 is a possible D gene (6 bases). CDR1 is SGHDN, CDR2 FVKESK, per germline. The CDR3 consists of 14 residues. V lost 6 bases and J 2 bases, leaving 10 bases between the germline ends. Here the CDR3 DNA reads TGTGCCAGCAGGGCGGGGCCTAACACCGGGGAGCTGTTTTTT. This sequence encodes CASRAGPNTGELFF.

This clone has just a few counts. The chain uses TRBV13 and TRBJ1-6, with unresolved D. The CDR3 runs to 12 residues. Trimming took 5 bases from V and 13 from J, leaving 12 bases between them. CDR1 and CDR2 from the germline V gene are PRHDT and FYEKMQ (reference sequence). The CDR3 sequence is CASSPYGKPLHF. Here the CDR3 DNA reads TGTGCCAGCAGCCCGTATGGTAAGCCCCTCCACTTT.

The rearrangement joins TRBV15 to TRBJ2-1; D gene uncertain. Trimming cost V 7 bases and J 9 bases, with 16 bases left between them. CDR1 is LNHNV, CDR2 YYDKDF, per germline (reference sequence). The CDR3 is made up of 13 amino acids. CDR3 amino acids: CATTSRAGGEQFF. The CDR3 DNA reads TGTGCCACCACCTCGAGAGCCGGCGGTGAGCAGTTCTTC.